The 15 T cell receptor beta chains listed next were all sequenced from one sample in a study of blood T cell repertoires in COVID-19. Sequencing used immunoSEQ multiplex PCR; TCRdb keeps in-frame clones, though not all of them. This sample has more than 150,000 clones, with roughly 79% found just once. The sample comprised peripheral blood. These receptors came from a woman in her 70s with acute or convalescent COVID-19.

CDR3 in DNA: TGTGCCACCTCGCCGCGACAGGGTCCCTACAATGAGCAGTTCTTC. Translation gives CATSPRQGPYNEQFF. The chain combines TRBV24-1 with TRBJ2-1; 7 bases fit TRBD1. The CDR3 covers 15 residues. The germline gives CDR1 KGHDR, CDR2 SFDVKD. V shed 9 bases and J 2 bases; nucleotides not matched to a gene: 9.

The rearrangement joins TRBV19 to TRBJ2-2; a possible D gene is TRBD2 (5 bases). The CDR3 has 14 amino acids. The germline CDR1 and CDR2 sequences are LNHDA and SQIVND (reference sequence). Trimming took 3 bases from V and 3 from J, leaving 8 bases between them. The CDR3 loop reads CASSIRGDTGELFF. DNA of the CDR3: TGTGCCAGTAGTATCCGGGGTGACACCGGGGAGCTGTTTTTT. The variable domain in full, completed from reference TRBV19 and TRBJ2-2, reads DGGITQSPKYLFRKEGQNVTLSCEQNLNHDAMYWYRQDPGQGLRLIYYSQIVNDFQKGDIAEGYSVSREKKESFPLTVTSAQKNPTAFYLCASSIRGDTGELFFGEGSRLTVL.

The chain uses TRBV6-6 and TRBJ1-4; D unresolved. This CDR3 is 14 amino acids long. V lost 4 bases and J 3 bases, leaving 9 bases between the germline ends. CDR1 and CDR2 (germline): MNHNY, SVGAGI (reference sequence). CDR3: CASSLTRSNEKLFF. The CDR3 nucleotides read TGTGCCAGCAGTTTGACTCGATCTAATGAAAAACTGTTTTTT.

This chain joins TRBV11-1 and TRBJ2-5; tentatively, D is TRBD2 (5 bases). CDR3 size: 13 residues. Trimming removed 3 bases from V and 0 bases from J, with 5 bases in between. Germline V gene lookup returns CDR1 SGHAT and CDR2 FQDESV (reference sequence). The CDR3 is CASSFGNQETQYF. CDR3 DNA sequence: TGTGCCAGCAGCTTCGGGAACCAAGAGACCCAGTACTTC. The variable domain in full, completed from reference TRBV11-1 and TRBJ2-5, reads EAEVAQSPRYKITEKSQAVAFWCDPISGHATLYWYRQILGQGPELLVQFQDESVVDDSQLPKDRFSAERLKGVDSTLKIQPAELGDSAMYLCASSFGNQETQYFGPGTRLLVL.

The chain employs TRBV5-4 and TRBJ1-1; no reliable D call. The CDR3 has 14 amino acids. The germline V and J ends were trimmed by 0 bases and 3 bases, with 9 bases remaining between them. Looked up from germline, CDR1 is SGHNT and CDR2 is YYREEE (reference sequence). DNA of the CDR3: TGTGCCAGCAGCTTGGCCGGGGTTGACACTGAAGCTTTCTTT. Encoded protein: CASSLAGVDTEAFF.

The chain links TRBV7-7 to TRBJ2-7; D possibly corresponds to TRBD2 (6 bases). The CDR3 has 13 residues. Trimming removed 1 base at V and 5 bases at J, with 9 bases between. The germline V gene encodes CDR1 SSHAT and CDR2 FNYEAQ (reference sequence). The CDR3 DNA reads as TGTGCCAGCAGCTTAGGGAGACTAGACGAGCAGTACTTC. It encodes CASSLGRLDEQYF.

This clone has just one count. V and J are TRBV12-3 or TRBV12-4 and TRBJ1-6; possible D gene TRBD1, 6 bases. This CDR3 contains 13 residues. V lost 1 base and J lost 9, with 7 bases in between. This CDR3 is CASSLDRVSPLHF. The CDR3 DNA is TGTGCCAGCAGTTTAGACAGGGTTTCACCCCTCCACTTT.

This chain uses TRBV6-5 with TRBJ2-7, with TRBD2 matching over 9 bases. Germline V gene lookup returns CDR1 MNHEY and CDR2 SVGAGI. The J segment lost 4 bases and the V segment lost 4 bases, leaving 11 bases of the junction unmatched. This CDR3 contains 16 residues. DNA of the CDR3: TGTGCCAGCAGTTCAACGACTAGCGGAGGTTCATACGAGCAGTACTTC. It encodes CASSSTTSGGSYEQYF.

This clone has only a few counts. The chain recombines TRBV20-1 with TRBJ2-1; TRBD2 matches 8 bases. Germline lookup yields CDR1 DFQATT and CDR2 SNEGSKA (reference sequence). Losses at the gene ends were 3 bases for V and 5 bases for J; bases not matched to a gene: 6. This CDR3 is built from 14 residues. For the CDR3, the DNA is TGCAGTGCTAGTCTAGGGACTAGTAACAATGAGCAGTTCTTC. This gives the protein CSASLGTSNNEQFF.

This chain joins TRBV20-1 and TRBJ1-4; TRBD1 matches 9 bases. The CDR3 length is 15 residues. Germline V gene lookup returns CDR1 DFQATT and CDR2 SNEGSKA (reference sequence). J was trimmed by 4 bases and V by 3 bases; bases with no gene match: 6. CDR3 amino acids: CSASRGQGINEKLFF. For the CDR3, the DNA is TGCAGTGCTAGTCGGGGACAGGGTATTAATGAAAAACTGTTTTTT.

The chain is built from TRBV7-3 and TRBJ2-5; D uncertain. V was shortened by 5 bases and J by 4 bases, with 11 bases between the two germline ends. The CDR3 runs 13 residues. Germline V gene lookup returns CDR1 SGHTA and CDR2 FQGTGA. The CDR3 DNA reads TGTGCCAGCAGCACACTACACTTAGAGACCCAGTACTTC. Translation gives CASSTLHLETQYF.

This chain uses TRBV19 with TRBJ2-2; 7 bases map to TRBD2. CDR1 is LNHDA, CDR2 SQIVND, per germline (reference sequence). V lost 8 bases to trimming and J lost 0 bases; unmatched junction nucleotides: 3. This CDR3 is built from 14 residues. The CDR3 sequence: CASLLAANTGELFF. The DNA of the CDR3 is TGTGCCAGTCTTCTAGCGGCGAACACCGGGGAGCTGTTTTTT.

J is TRBJ2-3 and V is TRBV7-9; 7 nucleotides agree with TRBD2. This CDR3 spans 14 amino acids. The trim removed 6 bases at V and 4 bases at J, leaving 7 bases unmatched. Germline V CDR1 and CDR2: SEHNR, FQNEAQ (reference sequence). CDR3: CASSLGGVSDTQYF. The DNA for the CDR3 is TGTGCCAGCAGTCTTGGGGGGGTATCAGATACGCAGTATTTT.

The rearrangement links TRBV30 to TRBJ1-5; D remains ambiguous. The CDR3 contains 14 residues. V lost 0 bases and J 4 bases, leaving 10 bases between the germline ends. Germline-derived CDR1 and CDR2 are GTSNPN and SVGIG (reference sequence). DNA of the CDR3: TGTGCCTGGAGTGTACTCGGTAGAAATCAGCCCCAGCATTTT. Translating gives CAWSVLGRNQPQHF. The full variable domain, with the rest looked up from reference TRBV30 and TRBJ1-5, is SQTIHQWPATLVQPVGSPLSLECTVEGTSNPNLYWYRQAAGRGLQLLFYSVGIGQISSEVPQNLSASRPQDRQFILSSKKLLLSDSGFYLCAWSVLGRNQPQHFGDGTRLSIL.

This sequence joins TRBV5-6 and TRBJ1-5; TRBD1 might be the D (6 bases). CDR1 is SGHDT and CDR2 is YYEEEE in the germline V gene. Trimming took off 1 base at V and 0 bases at J, with 8 bases between the two ends. The CDR3 consists of 15 residues. In nucleotides, the CDR3 is TGTGCCAGCAGCTTGCGGGGGGCTAGCAATCAGCCCCAGCATTTT. Its translation: CASSLRGASNQPQHF. Using reference TRBV5-6 and TRBJ1-5 for the parts outside the CDR3, the full variable domain is DAGVTQSPTHLIKTRGQQVTLRCSPKSGHDTVSWYQQALGQGPQFIFQYYEEEERQRGNFPDRFSGHQFPNYSSELNVNALLLGDSALYLCASSLRGASNQPQHFGDGTRLSIL.